The sequence of this T cell receptor (beta chain) was determined in a study of vaccination and CD4 T cells after COVID-19. On the study more broadly: Four females and six males made up the convalescents, two of whom were Hispanic. Each post-COVID sample was drawn after diagnosis, and the median interval was roughly 100 days (range 35 to 161).

With the Oncomine TCR Beta short-read assay, DNA from cultured CD4+ T cells was sequenced. TCRdb analysed the PCR reads with MiXCR anew, one entry per CDR3 protein. The top ten hold roughly an eighth of the sample, which has 20,000 to 25,000 distinct CDR3 sequences, roughly 33% seen once. Treatment given: roughly 11-day PBMC culture with coronavirus spike peptide pools or control peptides (ViraFEST assay). V trimming: 0 bases; J trimming: 5 bases; junction bases outside the gene matches: 3. Germline V CDR1 and CDR2: DFQATT, SNEGSKA (reference sequence). The CDR3 covers 14 residues. Details on this clonotype: The antigen remains unidentified.

The V call is TRBV20-1, the J call TRBJ2-5; 10 nucleotides align to TRBD2. Sequenced: cultured CD4+ T cells from blood. This receptor was obtained from a human donor with COVID-19. The CDR3 is CSARDSGGGETQYF. CDR3 DNA sequence: TGCAGTGCTAGAGACAGCGGGGGGGGCGAGACCCAGTACTTC.